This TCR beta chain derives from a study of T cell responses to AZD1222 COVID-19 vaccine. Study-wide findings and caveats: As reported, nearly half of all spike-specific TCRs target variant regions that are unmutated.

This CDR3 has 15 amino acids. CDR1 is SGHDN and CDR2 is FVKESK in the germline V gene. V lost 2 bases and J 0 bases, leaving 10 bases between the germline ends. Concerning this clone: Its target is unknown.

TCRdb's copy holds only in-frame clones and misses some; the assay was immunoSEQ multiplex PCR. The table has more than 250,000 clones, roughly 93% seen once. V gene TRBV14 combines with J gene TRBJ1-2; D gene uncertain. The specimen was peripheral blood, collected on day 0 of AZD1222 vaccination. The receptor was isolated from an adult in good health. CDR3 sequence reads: CASSQLSGTNYGYTF. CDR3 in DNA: TGTGCCAGCAGCCAACTGTCGGGCACTAACTATGGCTACACCTTC.